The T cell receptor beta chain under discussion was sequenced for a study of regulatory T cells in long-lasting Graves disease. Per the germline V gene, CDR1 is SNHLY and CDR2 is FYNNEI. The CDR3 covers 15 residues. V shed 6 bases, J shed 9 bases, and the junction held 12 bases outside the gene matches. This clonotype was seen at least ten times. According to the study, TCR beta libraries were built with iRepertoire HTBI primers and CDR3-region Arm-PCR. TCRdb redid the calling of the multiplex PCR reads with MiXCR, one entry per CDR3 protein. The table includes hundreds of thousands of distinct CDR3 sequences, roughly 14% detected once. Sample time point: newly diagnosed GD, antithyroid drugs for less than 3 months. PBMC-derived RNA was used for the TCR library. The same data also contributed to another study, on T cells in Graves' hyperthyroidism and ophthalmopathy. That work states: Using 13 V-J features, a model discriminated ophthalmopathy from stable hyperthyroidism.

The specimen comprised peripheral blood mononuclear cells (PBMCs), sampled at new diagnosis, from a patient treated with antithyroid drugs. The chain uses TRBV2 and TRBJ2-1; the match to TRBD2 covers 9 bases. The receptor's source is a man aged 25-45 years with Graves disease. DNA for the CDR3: TGTGCCAGCAGAATTCTAGCGGGAATAGCAGGTGAGCAGTTCTTC. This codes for CASRILAGIAGEQFF.